A single sample is the source of the 3 T cell receptor beta chains below, sequenced in a study of neoadjuvant anti-PD-1 for oral cavity cancer. Assay used: immunoSEQ multiplex PCR; TCRdb lists only in-frame clones, some missing. The data contain around 7,000 clones, over 35% of them singletons. Sequencing was performed on tumor tissue, taken before nivolumab (anti-PD-1) treatment. These receptors were collected from a person aged 40 to 85 with oral cavity squamous cell carcinoma.

A few counts support this clone. The chain recombines TRBV5-6 with TRBJ2-4, with D tentatively TRBD1 or TRBD2 (6 bases each). Germline V CDR1 and CDR2: SGHDT, YYEEEE. The CDR3 consists of 18 residues. With 4 bases removed from V and 0 bases from J, the gap between germline ends came to 20 bases. The CDR3 spells CASSPRRWGAGAKNIQYF. The CDR3 nucleotides read TGTGCCAGCAGCCCTCGGCGATGGGGGGCGGGAGCCAAAAACATTCAGTACTTC.

The rearrangement uses TRBV6-1 and TRBJ1-1; TRBD1 matches at 9 bases. Germline V gives CDR1 MNHNS, CDR2 SASEGT. The CDR3 totals 15 residues. V dropped 2 bases and J dropped 6; count of bases not matched to a gene: 7. The CDR3 spells CASSETGTGYAEAFF. DNA for the CDR3: TGTGCCAGCAGTGAAACCGGGACAGGGTACGCTGAAGCTTTCTTT.

This chain uses TRBV4-1 with TRBJ2-3, with a tentative D call TRBD2 (5 bases). CDR3 length: 16 amino acids. Germline V lookup: CDR1 MGHRA, CDR2 YSYEKL. V dropped 3 bases and J dropped 0 bases, with 13 bases sitting between them. The DNA of the CDR3 is TGCGCCAGCAGCCACCCGTCGAGGGCAAGCACAGATACGCAGTATTTT. It translates to CASSHPSRASTDTQYF.